The 5 T cell receptor beta chains presented below share a single source sample, sequenced in a study of blood T cell repertoires in COVID-19. Method: immunoSEQ multiplex PCR; TCRdb's copy keeps in-frame clones and lacks some. This table holds more than 110,000 clones, 70% to 90% found once. Sequenced sample: peripheral blood. Source of these receptors: a man aged 50-59 years with acute or convalescent COVID-19.

This clone was seen a handful of times. The genes are TRBV7-8 and TRBJ1-6; possibly TRBD1 for D (5 bases). Trimming took off 4 bases at V and 11 bases at J, with 15 bases between the two ends. Germline CDR1 reads SGHVS; CDR2 reads FQNEAQ. The CDR3 sequence is 14 residues long. The CDR3 region is CASSYRTDGAPLHF. DNA of the CDR3: TGTGCCAGCAGCTACAGGACGGATGGCGCACCCCTCCACTTT.

The chain is built from TRBV19 and TRBJ1-2, with 7 bases identical to TRBD1. The junction had 7 bases not matched to a gene; V was cut back by 3 bases and J by 0 bases. The CDR3 contains 16 residues. Germline V gene lookup returns CDR1 LNHDA and CDR2 SQIVND (reference sequence). CDR3 coding DNA: TGTGCCAGTAGTATCCCTACAGGGACAGCTAACTATGGCTACACCTTC. It yields the protein CASSIPTGTANYGYTF.

The V call is TRBV7-9, the J call TRBJ2-1; 8 positions match TRBD2. This CDR3 contains 14 residues. With 11 bases clipped from V and 0 bases from J, the junction kept 6 bases outside the gene matches. CDR1 and CDR2 from the germline V gene are SEHNR and FQNEAQ (reference sequence). CDR3 in amino acids: CASQAGGSYNEQFF. The CDR3 DNA reads TGTGCCTCTCAGGCGGGGGGCTCCTACAATGAGCAGTTCTTC.

This chain joins TRBV27 and TRBJ2-7; D unresolved. This CDR3 is built from 13 residues. Germline CDR1 and CDR2: MNHEY and SMNVEV (reference sequence). V shed 5 bases and J shed 6 bases, with 14 bases lying between them. CDR3 protein: CASSVGLTSEQYF. The CDR3 DNA reads TGTGCCAGCAGTGTGGGCCTTACCTCCGAGCAGTACTTC.

The chain combines TRBV28 with TRBJ1-1; D perhaps matches TRBD1 (6 bases). Germline assignment: CDR1 MDHEN and CDR2 SYDVKM. The CDR3 runs to 14 residues. V gave up 5 bases and J gave up 6 bases, with 16 bases separating them. CDR3 bases: TGTGCCAGCAGTGCACAGGGTCTAGCTGCTGAAGCTTTCTTT. Its protein is CASSAQGLAAEAFF.